This entry lists 18 T cell receptor beta chains sequenced from one sample in a study of cytomegalovirus exposure and HLA in healthy donors. The PCR had 60 Vbeta and 13 Jbeta primers. Sequenced by immunoSEQ multiplex PCR; TCRdb stores in-frame clones only, minus some. Among under 250,000 clones, roughly 87% were seen once, and the ten largest hold 6%. Material: PBMCs. Receptors originate from a man aged 35 to 55 in good health and CMV-seropositive.

The rearrangement links TRBV5-1 to TRBJ2-3; 13 nucleotides align to TRBD2. V gave up 5 bases and J gave up 1 base; unmatched junction bases: 4. This CDR3 is built from 16 residues. From germline, CDR1 is SGHRS and CDR2 YFSETQ. CDR3 DNA: TGCGCCAGCAGACCCGGGACTAGCGGGGGCACAGATACGCAGTATTTT. Translating gives CASRPGTSGGTDTQYF. Supplemented by reference TRBV5-1 and TRBJ2-3, the full variable domain reads KAGVTQTPRYLIKTRGQQVTLSCSPISGHRSVSWYQQTPGQGLQFLFEYFSETQRNKGNFPGRFSGRQFSNSRSEMNVSTLELGDSALYLCASRPGTSGGTDTQYFGPGTRLTVL.

The chain links TRBV6-5 to TRBJ2-4; no clear D. The CDR3 extends over 12 amino acids. Germline CDR1 is MNHEY and CDR2 is SVGAGI. V was trimmed by 8 bases and J by 6 bases, leaving 11 bases between them. The CDR3 loop reads CASRGALNIQYF. The CDR3 region has the DNA TGTGCCAGCCGCGGAGCCCTAAACATTCAGTACTTC.

This rearrangement joins TRBV9 to TRBJ1-2, with 8 bases identical to TRBD1. Germline loops: CDR1 SGDLS, CDR2 YYNGEE. This CDR3 comprises 16 residues. V lost 0 bases, J lost 4 bases, and 8 bases stayed unmatched. The CDR3 is CASSVGGGGQGYGYTF. The CDR3 DNA reads TGTGCCAGCAGCGTAGGAGGAGGAGGACAGGGCTATGGCTACACCTTC.

The chain recombines TRBV7-2 with TRBJ1-5; the D gene is possibly TRBD1 (6 bases). V shed 9 bases and J shed 2 bases, with 17 bases lying between them. There are 15 residues in the CDR3. CDR1 and CDR2 from the germline V gene are SGHTA and FQGNSA. CDR3 coding DNA: TGTGCCAGTCGGGGACACCCTAAAGGCAATCAGCCCCAGCATTTT. Amino acid sequence: CASRGHPKGNQPQHF.

The chain links TRBV19 to TRBJ1-1; D gene uncertain. The CDR3 runs 15 residues. The V and J ends lost 5 bases and 2 bases respectively, with 15 bases between them. Germline values: CDR1 LNHDA, CDR2 SQIVND (reference sequence). CDR3 nucleotide sequence: TGTGCCAGTAGTGCCCACGCTGGAGAAAACACTGAAGCTTTCTTT. Encoded protein: CASSAHAGENTEAFF. Full variable domain (missing parts from reference TRBV19 and TRBJ1-1): DGGITQSPKYLFRKEGQNVTLSCEQNLNHDAMYWYRQDPGQGLRLIYYSQIVNDFQKGDIAEGYSVSREKKESFPLTVTSAQKNPTAFYLCASSAHAGENTEAFFGQGTRLTVV.

In this sample, this clone turned up a few times. The V gene is TRBV25-1, the J gene TRBJ2-3, with 10 bases identical to TRBD1. The CDR3 length is 15 residues. The germline gives CDR1 MGHDK, CDR2 SYGVNS. Germline trimming cut 2 bases from V and 3 bases from J; bases unmatched to any gene: 2. In DNA, the CDR3 is TGTGCCAGCAGTGAACCGGGACAGGGGACAGATACGCAGTATTTT. Its translation is CASSEPGQGTDTQYF.

The chain recombines TRBV6-1 with TRBJ2-1; 7 positions agree with TRBD2. After removal of 1 base from V and 7 bases from J, the junction contained 4 bases not matched to a gene. CDR3 length: 14 residues. In germline, CDR1 is MNHNS, CDR2 SASEGT. As DNA, the CDR3 is TGTGCCAGCAGTGAAGTAGTTAGCGGGAATGAGCAGTTCTTC. Its translation: CASSEVVSGNEQFF.

The chain is built from TRBV30 and TRBJ1-1; D not certain. This CDR3 has 14 amino acids. V lost 5 bases and J lost 0, with 13 bases in between. Germline V gives CDR1 GTSNPN, CDR2 SVGIG (reference sequence). Here the CDR3 reads CAWLSRKMNTEAFF. As DNA, the CDR3 is TGTGCCTGGCTATCCAGGAAAATGAACACTGAAGCTTTCTTT.

The chain carries TRBV7-2 and TRBJ2-7, with 8 bases lining up with TRBD2. Germline loops: CDR1 SGHTA, CDR2 FQGNSA. V lost 6 bases to trimming and J lost 3 bases; unmatched junction nucleotides: 7. CDR3 length: 14 residues. The CDR3: CASSSGLGGYEQYF. The CDR3, as DNA: TGTGCCAGCAGTTCGGGACTAGGGGGCTACGAGCAGTACTTC.

This clone was counted between two and nine times. The V gene is TRBV7-9, the J gene TRBJ2-1; 9 nucleotides align to TRBD2. The CDR3 is 19 amino acids. In germline, CDR1 is SEHNR, CDR2 FQNEAQ (reference sequence). V lost 2 bases to trimming and J lost 4 bases; unmatched junction nucleotides: 15. CDR3 protein: CASSLSRDQGLAGYNEQFF. CDR3 nucleotide sequence: TGTGCCAGCAGCTTAAGCAGAGATCAGGGACTAGCAGGGTACAATGAGCAGTTCTTC.

This sequence joins TRBV7-9 and TRBJ2-2; no firm D call. Trimming removed 5 bases from V and 5 bases from J, with 12 bases in between. The germline V gene has CDR1 SEHNR and CDR2 FQNEAQ (reference sequence). The CDR3 runs to 14 residues. CDR3 protein: CASSGYEDTGELFF. The CDR3 DNA reads as TGTGCCAGCAGCGGGTACGAGGATACCGGGGAGCTGTTTTTT.

The V and J genes are TRBV27 and TRBJ2-4; the match to TRBD2 covers 13 bases. The CDR3 loop spans 15 amino acids. Germline CDR1 and CDR2: MNHEY and SMNVEV (reference sequence). V lost 6 bases, J lost 7 bases, and 6 bases stayed unmatched. The CDR3: CASRAGTSGNNIQYF. CDR3 bases: TGTGCCAGCAGGGCCGGGACTAGCGGGAACAACATTCAGTACTTC.

The chain carries TRBV5-1 and TRBJ2-7, with D possibly being TRBD2 (5 bases). Trimming removed 4 bases at V and 4 bases at J, with 12 bases between. CDR3 length equals 13 residues. The germline CDR1 and CDR2 sequences are SGHRS and YFSETQ. CDR3 in DNA: TGCGCCAGCAGCCACCTACGGACTTACGAGCAGTACGTC. Protein sequence: CASSHLRTYEQYV.

The V gene is TRBV19, the J gene TRBJ1-1; a weak D match, TRBD1 (5 bases). Trimming shortened V by 7 bases and J by 4 bases, and 16 bases separated the two germline ends. CDR1 and CDR2 from the germline V gene are LNHDA and SQIVND (reference sequence). The CDR3 contains 14 residues. CDR3 sequence (DNA): TGTGCCAGTACGTACCAGGGATCTGCCACTGAAGCTTTCTTT. It encodes CASTYQGSATEAFF.

The chain combines TRBV7-9 with TRBJ1-2; possible D gene TRBD1, 6 bases. CDR3 size: 15 residues. Germline V lookup: CDR1 SEHNR, CDR2 FQNEAQ (reference sequence). Trimming left V 1 base short and J 6 bases short, with 15 bases between. The CDR3 DNA follows: TGTGCCAGCAGCTTAGAAGTTACAGGGTATAATGGCTACACCTTC. This encodes CASSLEVTGYNGYTF.

The chain has TRBV7-9 and TRBJ1-3, with TRBD1 as a possible D gene (5 bases). V lost 3 bases and J lost 6, with 9 bases in between. CDR3 length: 13 residues. Germline values: CDR1 SEHNR, CDR2 FQNEAQ (reference sequence). The CDR3 here is CASSLRGENTIYF. In DNA form, the CDR3 reads TGTGCCAGCAGCTTGCGGGGGGAAAACACCATATATTTT.

This clone was counted between two and nine times. DNA of the CDR3: TGTGCCAGCAACCCGGGACAGGGCACTGAAGCTTTCTTT. It codes for CASNPGQGTEAFF. The rearrangement uses TRBV2 and TRBJ1-1; 9 bases fit TRBD1. Germline CDR1 SNHLY, CDR2 FYNNEI. V was pared by 7 bases and J by 4 bases, with 4 bases of the junction left unmatched. The CDR3 runs 13 residues.

This rearrangement joins TRBV14 to TRBJ1-5, with D tentatively TRBD1 (6 bases). The CDR3 consists of 13 residues. Germline-derived CDR1 and CDR2 are SGHDN and FVKESK. V lost 5 bases, J lost 3 bases, and 8 bases lay in between. This CDR3 reads CASSAGDNQPQHF. As DNA, the CDR3 is TGTGCCAGCAGCGCAGGGGACAATCAGCCCCAGCATTTT.